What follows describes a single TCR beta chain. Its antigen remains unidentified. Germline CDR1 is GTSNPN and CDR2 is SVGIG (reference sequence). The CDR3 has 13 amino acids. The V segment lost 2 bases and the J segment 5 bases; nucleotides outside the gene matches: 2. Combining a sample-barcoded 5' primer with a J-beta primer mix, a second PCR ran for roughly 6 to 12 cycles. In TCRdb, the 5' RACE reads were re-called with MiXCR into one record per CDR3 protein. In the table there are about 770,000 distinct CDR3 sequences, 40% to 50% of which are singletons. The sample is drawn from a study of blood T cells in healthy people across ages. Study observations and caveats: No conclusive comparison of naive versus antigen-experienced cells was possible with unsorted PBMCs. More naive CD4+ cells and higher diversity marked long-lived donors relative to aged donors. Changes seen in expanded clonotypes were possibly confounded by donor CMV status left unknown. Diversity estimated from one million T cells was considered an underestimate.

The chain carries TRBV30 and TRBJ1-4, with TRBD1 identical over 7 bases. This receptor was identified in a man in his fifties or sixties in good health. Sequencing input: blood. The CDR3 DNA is TGTGCCTGGAGTCAGGGGGTGAATGAAAAACTGTTTTTT. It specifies CAWSQGVNEKLFF.